The 28 T cell receptor beta chains below were found in one sample sequenced in a study of T cell repertoires in cytomegalovirus infection. TCRdb processed the reads anew with MiXCR; each CDR3 protein has one entry. This table holds 200,000 to 300,000 distinct CDR3 sequences, 9.1% found once. Source material: PBMCs. These receptors were obtained from a human donor in good health (CMV status not recorded). Some clones in this sample may be carry-over from other donors' samples.

The sample holds many counts of this clonotype. The chain employs TRBV19 and TRBJ2-4; D is undetermined. The CDR3 sequence is 15 residues long. The V gene lost 1 base and the J gene lost 3 bases, with 10 bases spanning the gap. Germline V gives CDR1 LNHDA, CDR2 SQIVND (reference sequence). This chain's CDR3 is CASSIGRENKNIQYF. CDR3 nucleotides: TGTGCCAGTAGTATAGGTAGAGAAAACAAAAACATTCAGTACTTC. Together with reference TRBV19 and TRBJ2-4, the CDR3 gives the full variable domain: DGGITQSPKYLFRKEGQNVTLSCEQNLNHDAMYWYRQDPGQGLRLIYYSQIVNDFQKGDIAEGYSVSREKKESFPLTVTSAQKNPTAFYLCASSIGRENKNIQYFGAGTRLSVL.

This clonotype has a count of ten or more. The chain has TRBV7-2 and TRBJ2-1; TRBD2 is a possible D gene (5 bases). The CDR3 has 13 residues. CDR1 and CDR2 (germline): SGHTA, FQGNSA. The V gene lost 0 bases and the J gene lost 6 bases, with 6 bases spanning the gap. In DNA, the CDR3 is TGTGCCAGCAGCTTAGCCGGGATCAATGAGCAGTTCTTC. This encodes CASSLAGINEQFF.

This clonotype turned up a few times. The chain has TRBV7-2 and TRBJ2-5; TRBD2 matches at 9 bases. With V trimmed by 4 bases and J by 0 bases, 6 bases remained unmatched. Germline CDR1 and CDR2: SGHTA and FQGNSA. The CDR3 sequence is 16 residues long. CDR3 sequence: CASSSRWTSDQETQYF. CDR3 nucleotide sequence: TGTGCCAGCAGCTCGCGGTGGACTAGCGACCAAGAGACCCAGTACTTC.

This clonotype was counted ten times or more. The J gene is TRBJ1-6, the V gene TRBV14; 7 bases map to TRBD1. The CDR3 runs 15 residues. Germline loops: CDR1 SGHDN, CDR2 FVKESK. With 3 bases clipped from V and 5 bases from J, the junction kept 4 bases outside the gene matches. The CDR3 sequence is CASSQGQKNNSPLHF. DNA for the CDR3: TGTGCCAGCAGCCAGGGACAGAAAAATAATTCACCCCTCCACTTT.

This clonotype was counted ten times or more. The V and J genes are TRBV7-2 and TRBJ2-7; D may be TRBD2 (6 bases). Germline values: CDR1 SGHTA, CDR2 FQGNSA. This CDR3 is 12 amino acids long. The germline V and J ends were trimmed by 8 bases and 0 bases, with 8 bases remaining between them. Here the CDR3 reads CASGGTSYEQYF. The CDR3 region has the DNA TGTGCCAGCGGGGGGACCTCCTACGAGCAGTACTTC. Looking up the rest from reference TRBV7-2 and TRBJ2-7 gives the full variable domain: GAGVSQSPSNKVTEKGKDVELRCDPISGHTALYWYRQSLGQGLEFLIYFQGNSAPDKSGLPSDRFSAERTGGSVSTLTIQRTQQEDSAVYLCASGGTSYEQYFGPGTRLTVT.

This clonotype was observed many times. The rearrangement uses TRBV7-2 and TRBJ2-2, with D perhaps matching TRBD2 (6 bases). In germline, CDR1 is SGHTA, CDR2 FQGNSA. The CDR3 runs 17 residues. V was cut by 2 bases and J by 1 base, with 14 bases left in between. CDR3 protein: CASSLTLGGQNTGELFF. CDR3 in DNA: TGTGCCAGCAGCTTAACCCTGGGAGGCCAGAACACCGGGGAGCTGTTTTTT. The entire variable domain, with the rest obtained from reference TRBV7-2 and TRBJ2-2, is as follows: GAGVSQSPSNKVTEKGKDVELRCDPISGHTALYWYRQSLGQGLEFLIYFQGNSAPDKSGLPSDRFSAERTGGSVSTLTIQRTQQEDSAVYLCASSLTLGGQNTGELFFGEGSRLTVL.

At least ten counts were recorded for this clonotype. This chain links TRBV7-2 with TRBJ1-5, with TRBD1 identical over 7 bases. V trimming: 5 bases; J trimming: 2 bases; junction bases outside the gene matches: 6. The CDR3 has 15 amino acids. Germline CDR1 SGHTA, CDR2 FQGNSA. The CDR3 loop reads CASSQTTGGNQPQHF. CDR3 DNA: TGTGCCAGCAGCCAAACAACAGGGGGCAATCAGCCCCAGCATTTT.

This clonotype showed up many times. V usage is TRBV6-2 or TRBV6-3 and J usage is TRBJ1-6; D uncertain. CDR1 and CDR2 (germline): MNHEY, SVGEGT. Trimming pared 4 bases from V and 10 bases from J, leaving 8 bases between. The CDR3 length is 12 residues. The CDR3 sequence: CASSSGGSPLHF. In DNA, the CDR3 is TGTGCCAGCAGTTCGGGAGGATCACCCCTCCACTTT.

This clonotype was recorded at least ten times. The J gene is TRBJ2-7, the V gene TRBV11-2; 9 nucleotides line up with TRBD2. Germline-derived CDR1 and CDR2 are SGHAT and FQNNGV. There are 15 residues in the CDR3. Losses at the gene ends were 5 bases for V and 0 bases for J; bases not matched to a gene: 5. The CDR3 region is CASSVSSGDSYEQYF. DNA for the CDR3: TGTGCCAGCAGCGTCTCTAGCGGGGACTCCTACGAGCAGTACTTC.

This clonotype was counted many times. V and J are TRBV4-3 and TRBJ1-5; D not resolved. CDR1 is LGHNA and CDR2 is YSLEER in the germline V gene. CDR3 length equals 16 residues. The V end was cut by 1 base, the J end by 0 bases, with 10 bases between. CDR3 protein: CASSQALDLSNQPQHF. Here the CDR3 DNA reads TGCGCCAGCAGCCAAGCCCTGGACCTTAGCAATCAGCCCCAGCATTTT.

Concerning this clonotype itself: This may arise from a read error, as a much more abundant clone is one base away. The V gene is TRBV12-3 or TRBV12-4, the J gene TRBJ2-3, with D possibly matching TRBD2 (6 bases). This CDR3 contains 14 residues. For the CDR3, the DNA is TGTGCCAGCACTTTTAGCGGAAACACAGATACGCGGTATTTT. Translating it yields CASTFSGNTDTRYF.

This clonotype has a count of ten or more. This chain links TRBV7-8 with TRBJ2-7, with 7 bases lining up with TRBD2. The V gene's germline CDR1 is SGHVS and CDR2 FQNEAQ. The CDR3 spans 15 residues. V was pared by 5 bases and J by 5 bases, with 12 bases of the junction left unmatched. This CDR3 is CASSPEGGSTHEQYF. The CDR3 DNA reads TGTGCCAGCAGCCCAGAGGGCGGGAGTACCCACGAGCAGTACTTC.

This chain uses TRBV6-5 with TRBJ2-6; D is ambiguous. Germline V gene data show CDR1 as MNHEY and CDR2 as SVGAGI. The CDR3 loop spans 19 amino acids. With 4 bases removed from V and 1 base from J, the gap between germline ends came to 20 bases. CDR3 DNA: TGTGCCAGCAGTTTAGGTCCGGTGGCAACGGGTTCTGGGGCCAACGTCCTGACTTTC. As protein: CASSLGPVATGSGANVLTF.

In this sample, this clonotype turned up a few times. The V call is TRBV5-6, the J call TRBJ2-2; D remains ambiguous. V lost 1 base to trimming and J lost 6 bases, with 4 bases between them. The CDR3 loop spans 12 amino acids. Germline CDR1 reads SGHDT; CDR2 reads YYEEEE. CDR3 protein: CASSLQSGELFF. For the CDR3, the DNA is TGTGCCAGCAGCTTGCAATCCGGGGAGCTGTTTTTT.

This chain joins TRBV28 and TRBJ2-7; the D gene is possibly TRBD2 (6 bases). CDR1 and CDR2 (germline): MDHEN, SYDVKM. V lost 7 bases and J 3 bases, leaving 19 bases between the germline ends. The CDR3 has 15 residues. This CDR3 reads CASTPEGLAVYEQYF. In DNA form, the CDR3 reads TGTGCCAGCACCCCGGAGGGCCTAGCAGTCTACGAGCAGTACTTC.

This chain links TRBV6-2 or TRBV6-3 with TRBJ2-1, with D unresolved. Trimming removed 7 bases at V and 10 bases at J, with 11 bases between. This CDR3 comprises 11 residues. Germline CDR1 is MNHEY and CDR2 is SVGEGT. CDR3 residues: CASKNVGEQFF. The CDR3 coding sequence is TGTGCCAGCAAAAACGTGGGGGAGCAGTTCTTC.

This sequence joins TRBV15 and TRBJ2-3, with D perhaps TRBD1 or TRBD2 (5 bases each). The CDR3 loop spans 13 amino acids. From germline, CDR1 is LNHNV and CDR2 YYDKDF (reference sequence). Deletions cut 1 base from V and 5 bases from J, with 7 bases between. CDR3 sequence reads: CATSRGDEDTQYF. CDR3 DNA sequence: TGTGCCACCAGCAGAGGGGACGAAGATACGCAGTATTTT.

In this sample, this clonotype turned up many times. The rearrangement uses TRBV5-1 and TRBJ2-7; TRBD1 matches at 9 bases. Losses at the gene ends were 5 bases for V and 2 bases for J; bases not matched to a gene: 14. This CDR3 region has 17 residues. Germline V gene sequence: CDR1 SGHRS, CDR2 YFSETQ. The CDR3 here is CASSSSPDRGRTYEQYF. CDR3 coding DNA: TGCGCCAGCAGTTCCAGCCCAGACAGGGGGAGGACCTACGAGCAGTACTTC.

This clonotype was recorded many times. The rearrangement joins TRBV4-3 to TRBJ2-2, with D perhaps being TRBD1 or TRBD2 (5 bases each). The CDR3 totals 17 residues. Germline loops: CDR1 LGHNA, CDR2 YSLEER. Between the trimmed V and J ends, which lost 0 bases and 0 bases, there was a span of 11 bases. CDR3 sequence: CASSQEGGQTNTGELFF. The CDR3 DNA sequence: TGCGCCAGCAGCCAAGAAGGAGGACAAACGAACACCGGGGAGCTGTTTTTT.

The genes are TRBV27 and TRBJ2-1; D could derive from TRBD1 or TRBD2 (6 bases each). The CDR3 extends over 17 amino acids. The V end was cut by 3 bases, the J end by 2 bases, with 17 bases between. The germline gives CDR1 MNHEY, CDR2 SMNVEV (reference sequence). The chain's CDR3 is CASSFLPGGGTYNEQFF. CDR3 in DNA: TGTGCCAGCAGTTTCCTCCCCGGAGGGGGTACCTACAATGAGCAGTTCTTC.

In this sample, this clonotype turned up many times. The chain is built from TRBV7-2 and TRBJ2-7; D might be TRBD2 (5 bases). Per the germline V gene, CDR1 is SGHTA and CDR2 is FQGNSA. This CDR3 has 12 residues. V shed 3 bases and J shed 9 bases, with 12 bases lying between them. The CDR3 protein is CASSFPGGRQYF. The CDR3 DNA reads as TGTGCCAGCAGCTTCCCCGGAGGACGGCAGTACTTC.

This clonotype was seen at least ten times. V usage is TRBV6-6 and J usage is TRBJ2-1; 7 bases are a match to TRBD1. The J segment lost 6 bases and the V segment lost 4 bases, leaving 9 bases of the junction unmatched. Looked up from germline, CDR1 is MNHNY and CDR2 is SVGAGI (reference sequence). This CDR3 has 15 residues. CDR3 bases: TGTGCCAGCAGTTTACCAGGGGGTAGTTCCAATGAGCAGTTCTTC. This encodes CASSLPGGSSNEQFF.

In its sample, this clonotype was seen many times. This chain links TRBV7-2 with TRBJ2-3, with D unresolved. The length of the CDR3 is 13 residues. Germline V lookup: CDR1 SGHTA, CDR2 FQGNSA. V was clipped by 6 bases and J by 0 bases, with 7 bases between them. CDR3 loop: CASRRVSTDTQYF. The CDR3 coding sequence is TGTGCCAGCAGACGGGTGAGCACAGATACGCAGTATTTT.

This clonotype was detected ten times or more. This chain uses TRBV7-2 with TRBJ2-1; 9 nucleotides align to TRBD2. J lost 6 bases, V lost 1 base, and 4 bases had no gene match. Germline CDR1 reads SGHTA; CDR2 reads FQGNSA. There are 15 residues in the CDR3. This CDR3 is CASSLGGGASNEQFF. CDR3 nucleotide sequence: TGTGCCAGCAGCTTAGGCGGGGGGGCTTCCAATGAGCAGTTCTTC.

This clonotype turned up a few times. The chain uses TRBV11-2 and TRBJ1-3, with D hard to call. The V end lost 3 bases, the J end lost 8 bases, and 17 bases lay between the germline ends. The CDR3 is 15 amino acids. Per the germline V gene, CDR1 is SGHAT and CDR2 is FQNNGV. CDR3 DNA sequence: TGTGCCAGCAGCTTCGAAGTCCCCAGGTCGGACACCATATATTTT. Protein product: CASSFEVPRSDTIYF.

Many counts were recorded for this clonotype. The CDR3 region is CASSLRGLGGGYTF. For the CDR3, the DNA is TGTGCCAGCAGCTTACGGGGACTGGGGGGTGGCTACACCTTC. The chain has TRBV7-2 and TRBJ1-2, with D perhaps matching TRBD1 (5 bases). V gave up 2 bases and J gave up 7 bases, with 14 bases separating them. The CDR3 is 14 amino acids. Germline CDR1 is SGHTA and CDR2 is FQGNSA.

The chain couples TRBV20-1 to TRBJ2-3; D gene ambiguous. Per germline, CDR1 DFQATT and CDR2 SNEGSKA (reference sequence). Trimming cost V 5 bases and J 6 bases, with 9 bases left between them. The CDR3 totals 11 residues. In DNA form, the CDR3 reads TGCAGTGCTGAAATTCTGGATACGCAGTATTTT. Encoded protein: CSAEILDTQYF.

This clonotype appeared a few times. The chain carries TRBV12-3 or TRBV12-4 and TRBJ1-2; D unclear. The CDR3 runs to 12 residues. V shed 3 bases and J shed 8 bases, with 10 bases lying between them. The chain's CDR3 is CASSLGFVGYTF. For the CDR3, the DNA is TGTGCCAGCAGTTTGGGGTTCGTCGGCTACACCTTC.